These 24 T cell receptor beta chains originate from one sample sequenced in a study of CD8 T cells in Susac syndrome. RNA in amounts of roughly 0.5 to 1 ug was reverse transcribed with random hexamers. Via MiXCR, TCRdb re-called the immunoSEQ multiplex PCR reads, giving one row per CDR3 protein. The table includes some 190,000 distinct CDR3 sequences, about 95% detected once. Sequenced sample: CD4+ T cells from PBMCs. The receptors come from a human donor in good health.

V gene TRBV3-1 combines with J gene TRBJ2-7, with D possibly called TRBD1 or TRBD2 (6 bases each). V was pared by 4 bases and J by 3 bases, with 13 bases between. This CDR3 has 14 amino acids. The V gene's germline CDR1 is LGHDT and CDR2 YNNKEL (reference sequence). CDR3 DNA sequence: TGTGCCAGCAGCCTTCGACAGGACTACTACGAGCAGTACTTC. It translates to CASSLRQDYYEQYF.

CDR3 sequence reads: CSARVSQTYSPLHF. CDR3 sequence (DNA): TGCAGTGCTAGAGTCTCGCAGACCTATTCACCCCTCCACTTT. The chain joins TRBV20-1 to TRBJ1-6; no definite D call. Deletions cut 1 base from V and 8 bases from J, with 12 bases between. The CDR3 has 14 residues. Germline V gene data show CDR1 as DFQATT and CDR2 as SNEGSKA (reference sequence).

The chain recombines TRBV6-6 with TRBJ2-1; 7 positions agree with TRBD1. The CDR3 runs 15 residues. V lost 2 bases to trimming and J lost 3 bases; unmatched junction nucleotides: 4. CDR1 MNHNY and CDR2 SVGAGI come from the germline V gene (reference sequence). The CDR3 loop is CASSYDQGDYNEQFF. The CDR3 nucleotides read TGTGCCAGCAGTTACGATCAGGGGGACTACAATGAGCAGTTCTTC.

Only one count was recorded for this clonotype. This rearrangement joins TRBV29-1 to TRBJ1-3, with D uncertain. Trimming took off 8 bases at V and 0 bases at J, with 8 bases between the two ends. Germline V gene sequence: CDR1 SQVTM, CDR2 ANQGSEA. The CDR3 is 12 residues long. The CDR3 region has the DNA TGCAGCTTCGTCGGCTCTGGAAACACCATATATTTT. Its protein product is CSFVGSGNTIYF.

The chain joins TRBV5-1 to TRBJ1-1; no definite D call. Germline CDR1 is SGHRS and CDR2 is YFSETQ. The CDR3 totals 13 residues. The V and J ends lost 2 bases and 0 bases respectively, with 5 bases between them. CDR3 in amino acids: CASSLYMNTEAFF. DNA of the CDR3: TGCGCCAGCAGCTTATACATGAACACTGAAGCTTTCTTT.

The chain employs TRBV7-2 and TRBJ2-5; a possible D gene is TRBD2 (6 bases). Trimming pared 6 bases from V and 5 bases from J, leaving 16 bases between. There are 14 residues in the CDR3. Per the germline V gene, CDR1 is SGHTA and CDR2 is FQGNSA. The CDR3 reads CASSRARDLETQYF. The CDR3 nucleotides read TGTGCCAGCAGTCGAGCCAGGGACTTGGAGACCCAGTACTTC.

The genes are TRBV11-2 and TRBJ2-5; D might be TRBD2 (5 bases). Trimming cost V 5 bases and J 1 base, with 11 bases left between them. The CDR3 length is 14 residues. Germline lookup yields CDR1 SGHAT and CDR2 FQNNGV. CDR3 coding DNA: TGTGCCAGCAGCCCTAGCCAAGCCCAAGAGACCCAGTACTTC. This encodes CASSPSQAQETQYF.

The chain joins TRBV30 to TRBJ1-5; no clear D. From germline, CDR1 is GTSNPN and CDR2 SVGIG (reference sequence). The CDR3 sequence is 13 residues long. The germline V and J ends were trimmed by 0 bases and 6 bases, with 9 bases remaining between them. The CDR3 here is CAWSVAEGQPQHF. For the CDR3, the DNA is TGTGCCTGGAGTGTCGCCGAAGGTCAGCCCCAGCATTTT.

V gene TRBV24-1 combines with J gene TRBJ2-5; D possibly corresponds to TRBD2 (5 bases). The length of the CDR3 is 15 residues. The germline CDR1 and CDR2 sequences are KGHDR and SFDVKD. V gave up 4 bases and J gave up 2 bases, with 13 bases separating them. The CDR3 region is CATSDRRPGQETQYF. The CDR3 nucleotides read TGTGCCACCAGTGACAGGAGGCCGGGGCAAGAGACCCAGTACTTC.

CDR3 residues: CASSQGRMTDPFAGYTF. The CDR3 bases are TGCGCCAGCAGCCAAGGACGGATGACCGATCCCTTTGCTGGCTACACCTTC. The genes are TRBV4-1 and TRBJ1-2, with D uncertain. Trimming stripped 1 base from V and 7 bases from J, with 22 bases between. Looked up from germline, CDR1 is MGHRA and CDR2 is YSYEKL. The CDR3 is 17 amino acids.

This sequence joins TRBV15 and TRBJ1-5; TRBD1 matches 7 bases. Trimming took 8 bases from V and 0 from J; bases not matched to a gene: 4. This CDR3 is 14 amino acids long. Germline-derived CDR1 and CDR2 are LNHNV and YYDKDF (reference sequence). The CDR3 sequence is CATAGQHSNQPQHF. The CDR3 DNA reads as TGTGCCACCGCGGGACAGCATAGCAATCAGCCCCAGCATTTT.

The chain is built from TRBV3-1 and TRBJ2-1, with D perhaps TRBD2 (6 bases). This CDR3 contains 13 residues. V was trimmed by 4 bases and J by 8 bases, leaving 12 bases between them. Germline V gives CDR1 LGHDT, CDR2 YNNKEL (reference sequence). CDR3 nucleotides: TGTGCCAGCAGCCCCGTCGCGGGGTATGAGCAGTTCTTC. Protein: CASSPVAGYEQFF.

The CDR3 protein is CASSFGLNYGYTF. The CDR3 DNA sequence: TGTGCCAGCAGCTTCGGTCTTAACTATGGCTACACCTTC. V and J are TRBV7-9 and TRBJ1-2; the D is unclear. The CDR3 sequence is 13 residues long. Trimming pared 3 bases from V and 1 base from J, leaving 6 bases between. CDR1 and CDR2 (germline): SEHNR, FQNEAQ (reference sequence).

The genes are TRBV7-2 and TRBJ2-5; D is unclear. V lost 3 bases and J 5 bases, leaving 10 bases between the germline ends. The CDR3 length is 13 residues. Per germline, CDR1 SGHTA and CDR2 FQGNSA. CDR3 region: CASSFPASETQYF. CDR3 DNA: TGTGCCAGCAGCTTCCCGGCCTCGGAGACCCAGTACTTC.

The rearrangement joins TRBV20-1 to TRBJ1-5; D call uncertain. The V gene's germline CDR1 is DFQATT and CDR2 SNEGSKA (reference sequence). Trimming stripped 4 bases from V and 5 bases from J, with 15 bases between. The CDR3 sequence is 14 residues long. In nucleotides, the CDR3 is TGCAGTGCTAACCCCTCCGGGTCGGATCAGCCCCAGCATTTT. Encoded protein: CSANPSGSDQPQHF.

This chain connects TRBV7-9 to TRBJ2-5; D is unclear. Trimming took off 8 bases at V and 5 bases at J, with 12 bases between the two ends. CDR3 size: 12 residues. The germline gives CDR1 SEHNR, CDR2 FQNEAQ (reference sequence). The CDR3 nucleotides read TGTGCCAGCGCCACGGGCTGGGAGACCCAGTACTTC. The encoded protein is CASATGWETQYF.

This rearrangement joins TRBV5-1 to TRBJ2-3; D is perhaps TRBD2 (5 bases). V lost 3 bases, J lost 4 bases, and 18 bases lay in between. The CDR3 is 16 amino acids. In germline, CDR1 is SGHRS, CDR2 YFSETQ. CDR3 residues: CASSWPFGLHADTQYF. CDR3 DNA sequence: TGCGCCAGCAGCTGGCCCTTTGGACTCCATGCAGATACGCAGTATTTT. The full variable domain, in which reference TRBV5-1 and TRBJ2-3 provide the parts outside the CDR3, is KAGVTQTPRYLIKTRGQQVTLSCSPISGHRSVSWYQQTPGQGLQFLFEYFSETQRNKGNFPGRFSGRQFSNSRSEMNVSTLELGDSALYLCASSWPFGLHADTQYFGPGTRLTVL.

This clonotype was seen only once. The chain recombines TRBV5-1 with TRBJ2-3; the D call may be TRBD1 or TRBD2 (5 bases each). Per the germline V gene, CDR1 is SGHRS and CDR2 is YFSETQ. The CDR3 is made up of 15 amino acids. V shed 0 bases and J shed 5 bases, with 13 bases lying between them. CDR3 DNA sequence: TGCGCCAGCAGCTTGGCCCAGGGAGAGATAGATACGCAGTATTTT. Residues: CASSLAQGEIDTQYF.

The gene calls are TRBV20-1 and TRBJ2-5, with D perhaps matching TRBD2 (6 bases). V gave up 3 bases and J gave up 2 bases, with 16 bases separating them. The CDR3 length is 15 residues. Germline V gene sequence: CDR1 DFQATT, CDR2 SNEGSKA (reference sequence). This CDR3 is CSASPLTRLQETQYF. The CDR3 nucleotides read TGCAGTGCTAGTCCTTTGACTAGGCTACAAGAGACCCAGTACTTC.

The rearrangement uses TRBV19 and TRBJ2-7; 9 nucleotides align to TRBD1. The CDR3 has 13 residues. Germline loops: CDR1 LNHDA, CDR2 SQIVND (reference sequence). The V segment lost 5 bases and the J segment 6 bases; nucleotides outside the gene matches: 5. CDR3 nucleotide sequence: TGTGCCAGTAGTCGGGACAGGGAAGGCGAGCAGTACTTC. It encodes CASSRDREGEQYF.

This chain uses TRBV11-2 with TRBJ2-5; D is ambiguous. Germline V lookup: CDR1 SGHAT, CDR2 FQNNGV. The germline V and J ends were trimmed by 7 bases and 3 bases, with 12 bases remaining between them. The CDR3 is 13 amino acids. In DNA form, the CDR3 reads TGTGCCAGCACCCTTCCCCCAAAAGAGACCCAGTACTTC. Protein product: CASTLPPKETQYF.

The chain uses TRBV6-6 and TRBJ2-4, with TRBD1 identical over 10 bases. This CDR3 region has 15 residues. Losses at the gene ends were 2 bases for V and 6 bases for J; bases not matched to a gene: 4. Germline V CDR1 and CDR2: MNHNY, SVGAGI (reference sequence). For the CDR3, the DNA is TGTGCCAGCAGTTACCCGGGACAGGGGTCAAACATTCAGTACTTC. It encodes CASSYPGQGSNIQYF.

J is TRBJ2-3 and V is TRBV6-5, with D possibly matching TRBD1 (6 bases). V lost 5 bases to trimming and J lost 4 bases, with 10 bases between them. Germline V lookup: CDR1 MNHEY, CDR2 SVGAGI. The CDR3 contains 13 residues. The CDR3 is CASSAPGADTQYF. For the CDR3, the DNA is TGTGCCAGCAGTGCCCCAGGGGCAGATACGCAGTATTTT.

The rearrangement uses TRBV4-1 and TRBJ1-1; D remains ambiguous. From germline, CDR1 is MGHRA and CDR2 YSYEKL. The CDR3 consists of 13 residues. V was cut by 4 bases and J by 5 bases, with 11 bases left in between. The CDR3 bases are TGCGCCAGCAGCCTAGCGGTGACTACTGAAGCTTTCTTT. Translation gives CASSLAVTTEAFF.